This entry lists 17 T cell receptor beta chains sequenced from one sample in a study of CD8 T cells in Susac syndrome. Random hexamers primed reverse transcription of roughly 0.45 to 1 ug RNA. TCRdb used MiXCR to reprocess the immunoSEQ multiplex PCR reads, holding one entry per CDR3 protein. The repertoire has hundreds of thousands of distinct CDR3 sequences, around 83% of them found once; the top ten carry roughly 0.1%. What was sequenced was CD8+ T cells from PBMCs. Receptors were obtained from a human donor with multiple sclerosis.

The chain recombines TRBV27 with TRBJ1-2; no clear D gene. The V gene lost 1 base and the J gene lost 4 bases, with 13 bases spanning the gap. The CDR3 consists of 15 residues. CDR1 and CDR2 (germline): MNHEY, SMNVEV (reference sequence). DNA of the CDR3: TGTGCCAGCAGTTTATACGTCGGATCCACCTATGGCTACACCTTC. This encodes CASSLYVGSTYGYTF.

In its sample, this clonotype was seen a few times. The V gene is TRBV27, the J gene TRBJ2-2; tentatively, D is TRBD1 (5 bases). CDR1 is MNHEY and CDR2 is SMNVEV in the germline V gene (reference sequence). V lost 5 bases to trimming and J lost 3 bases, with 10 bases between them. The CDR3 runs to 14 residues. The DNA of the CDR3 is TGTGCCAGCAGTGCGGACACCGACACCGGGGAGCTGTTTTTT. Residues: CASSADTDTGELFF.

CDR3 protein: CASSTYGLAGESYEQFF. DNA for the CDR3: TGTGCCAGCAGTACCTACGGACTAGCGGGAGAATCCTATGAGCAGTTCTTC. The chain carries TRBV27 and TRBJ2-1, with TRBD2 identical over 13 bases. V was clipped by 5 bases and J by 8 bases; unmatched bases: 12. CDR1 and CDR2 from the germline V gene are MNHEY and SMNVEV (reference sequence). The CDR3 length is 17 residues.

This chain connects TRBV6-5 to TRBJ1-6; D unclear. Trimming removed 6 bases from V and 0 bases from J, with 15 bases in between. This CDR3 is built from 17 residues. Germline CDR1 MNHEY, CDR2 SVGAGI. CDR3 sequence (DNA): TGTGCCAGCAGACACTCGACGGCCAGCTCCTATAATTCACCCCTCCACTTT. Its translation: CASRHSTASSYNSPLHF.

The chain employs TRBV5-1 and TRBJ1-1; D gene ambiguous. The CDR3 sequence is 13 residues long. Germline V gene data show CDR1 as SGHRS and CDR2 as YFSETQ. With 1 base removed from V and 5 bases from J, the gap between germline ends came to 9 bases. The CDR3 nucleotides read TGCGCCAGCAGCTTGTTTCTGGGGACTGAAGCTTTCTTT. Its translation: CASSLFLGTEAFF.

The genes are TRBV6-2 or TRBV6-3 and TRBJ2-1, with a tentative D call TRBD1 (5 bases). Germline V lookup: CDR1 MNHEY, CDR2 SVGEGT. The CDR3 loop spans 13 amino acids. Trimming cost V 7 bases and J 5 bases, with 12 bases left between them. The CDR3 sequence is CASKWTTNNEQFF. CDR3 in DNA: TGTGCCAGCAAGTGGACAACCAACAATGAGCAGTTCTTC.

The chain has TRBV4-2 and TRBJ2-2; TRBD2 agrees at 13 bases. V lost 4 bases and J lost 5; bases outside the gene matches: 7. CDR3 size: 17 residues. Germline V lookup: CDR1 LGHNA, CDR2 YNFKEQ. In DNA, the CDR3 is TGTGCCAGCAGCCTAACTAGCGGGAGGGCCTTAACCGGGGAGCTGTTTTTT. As protein: CASSLTSGRALTGELFF.

V is TRBV4-1 and J is TRBJ1-2; no reliable D call. The germline CDR1 and CDR2 sequences are MGHRA and YSYEKL. This CDR3 comprises 13 residues. V lost 1 base to trimming and J lost 8 bases, with 11 bases between them. The CDR3 nucleotides read TGCGCCAGCAGCCAAGTCGGGTATACGGGCTACACCTTC. Protein sequence: CASSQVGYTGYTF.

This clonotype was seen once. The rearrangement joins TRBV9 to TRBJ2-3, with TRBD1 matching 12 bases. Germline V CDR1 and CDR2: SGDLS, YYNGEE. This CDR3 is built from 18 residues. The V and J ends lost 4 bases and 0 bases, in that order; junction bases with no gene match: 9. CDR3 coding DNA: TGTGCCAGCAGCCCAGTCCCGGGACAGGGGGCGAGCACAGATACGCAGTATTTT. It yields the protein CASSPVPGQGASTDTQYF.

The gene calls are TRBV11-2 and TRBJ2-1; D is ambiguous. V gave up 2 bases and J gave up 8 bases, with 16 bases separating them. Looked up from germline, CDR1 is SGHAT and CDR2 is FQNNGV. The CDR3 loop spans 15 amino acids. The CDR3 DNA follows: TGTGCCAGCAGCTTAAGTACTGGCCCGGTGGATGAGCAGTTCTTC. This gives the protein CASSLSTGPVDEQFF.

This chain's CDR3 is CSAQRWQSSTDTQYF. DNA for the CDR3: TGCAGTGCTCAACGGTGGCAGTCTAGCACAGATACGCAGTATTTT. The genes are TRBV20-1 and TRBJ2-3; D uncertain. In germline, CDR1 is DFQATT, CDR2 SNEGSKA (reference sequence). The V end was cut by 5 bases, the J end by 0 bases, with 15 bases between. This CDR3 region has 15 residues.

The CDR3 DNA reads TGCAGCGCCGTGGGTGGGGGGAACACTGAAGCTTTCTTT. The encoded protein is CSAVGGGNTEAFF. This sequence joins TRBV29-1 and TRBJ1-1; the D gene is possibly TRBD1 (5 bases). From germline, CDR1 is SQVTM and CDR2 ANQGSEA. This CDR3 contains 13 residues. V lost 7 bases and J lost 1, with 13 bases in between.

This chain joins TRBV20-1 and TRBJ1-1; tentatively, D is TRBD1 (6 bases). CDR3 length equals 14 residues. CDR1 is DFQATT, CDR2 SNEGSKA, per germline (reference sequence). V lost 4 bases to trimming and J lost 2 bases, with 14 bases between them. The CDR3 DNA follows: TGCAGTGCTAAAGGACAGACAGTTAACACTGAAGCTTTCTTT. Protein product: CSAKGQTVNTEAFF.

This chain connects TRBV19 to TRBJ1-2; D is uncertain. The CDR3 has 12 residues. From germline, CDR1 is LNHDA and CDR2 SQIVND (reference sequence). Trimming removed 9 bases at V and 0 bases at J, with 8 bases between. CDR3 loop: CASSGANYGYTF. Here the CDR3 DNA reads TGTGCCAGCAGCGGGGCTAACTATGGCTACACCTTC. The full variable domain, in which reference TRBV19 and TRBJ1-2 provide the parts outside the CDR3, is DGGITQSPKYLFRKEGQNVTLSCEQNLNHDAMYWYRQDPGQGLRLIYYSQIVNDFQKGDIAEGYSVSREKKESFPLTVTSAQKNPTAFYLCASSGANYGYTFGSGTRLTVV.

This clonotype was detected only a few times. DNA of the CDR3: TGTGCCAGCAGCTCTTGGACTAGCGGGACCTACGAGCAGTACTTC. Protein: CASSSWTSGTYEQYF. The J gene is TRBJ2-7, the V gene TRBV11-2; 12 nucleotides agree with TRBD2. Trimming cost V 4 bases and J 2 bases; bases outside gene matches: 3. Germline lookup yields CDR1 SGHAT and CDR2 FQNNGV. The CDR3 runs to 15 residues.

The V call is TRBV7-8, the J call TRBJ1-4; D remains ambiguous. The V gene lost 1 base and the J gene lost 2 bases, with 14 bases spanning the gap. Germline lookup yields CDR1 SGHVS and CDR2 FQNEAQ. The CDR3 totals 17 residues. CDR3 DNA sequence: TGTGCCAGCAGCTTAGAATTTGGGTTTCCGACTAATGAAAAACTGTTTTTT. Translated: CASSLEFGFPTNEKLFF.

V gene TRBV11-2 combines with J gene TRBJ1-3; D is unclear. Germline V gives CDR1 SGHAT, CDR2 FQNNGV. This CDR3 region has 14 residues. The ends were cut back, 5 bases at V and 3 bases at J, with 11 bases in the middle. The CDR3, as DNA: TGTGCCAGCAGCCTTCCCGGACTTGGAAACACCATATATTTT. This sequence encodes CASSLPGLGNTIYF.